The present T cell receptor beta chain was sequenced within a study of cytomegalovirus exposure and HLA in healthy donors. Turning to the study itself: In an earlier analysis, 90 million to 120 million unique TCR beta sequences were found from approximately 170 million T cells.

Germline V gene lookup returns CDR1 MNHNY and CDR2 SVGAGI (reference sequence). The CDR3 runs to 16 residues. V was clipped by 2 bases and J by 3 bases, with 15 bases between them. Study conclusions and caveats: In a later analysis, V- and J-gene trimming of beta chains associated with a DCLRE1C missense variant, replicated independently. It was assumed in the presence/absence analyses that sequencing depth was roughly uniform across donors. Per a later analysis, HLA-associated TCR beta chains showed more clonal expansion than other, equally common TCR beta chains.

Comment on this clone: Its antigen is unknown.

Use of 60 Vbeta and 13 Jbeta primers characterized the PCR. Sequencing used immunoSEQ multiplex PCR; TCRdb keeps in-frame clones, though not all of them. This table holds about 160,000 clones, approximately 72% found once. The TCR comes from a female donor in good health and CMV-seronegative. This rearrangement joins TRBV6-6 to TRBJ2-3, with D possibly TRBD1 on 6 matching bases. The sample taken for sequencing was PBMCs. The CDR3 bases are TGTGCCAGCAGTTACGTCGTAGGGGGATTGACAGATACGCAGTATTTT. Amino acid sequence: CASSYVVGGLTDTQYF.